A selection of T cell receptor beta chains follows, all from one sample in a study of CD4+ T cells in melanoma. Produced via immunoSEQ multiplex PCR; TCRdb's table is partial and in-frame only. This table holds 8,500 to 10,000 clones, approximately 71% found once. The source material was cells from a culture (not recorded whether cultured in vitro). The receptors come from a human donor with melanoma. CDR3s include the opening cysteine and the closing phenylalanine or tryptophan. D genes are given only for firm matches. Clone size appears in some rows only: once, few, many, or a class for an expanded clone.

CASSSRVGSGGAGEQYF TGTGCCAGCAGCTCTCGCGTCGGTAGCGGGGGGGCCGGAGAGCAGTACTTC TRBV7-2 TRBD2 - TRBJ2-7
CASSQFGLAGFSLPYNEQFF TGCGCCAGCAGCCAATTCGGACTAGCGGGATTCTCACTGCCCTACAATGAGCAGTTCTTC TRBV4-1 TRBD2 once TRBJ2-1
CASSEAYGYTF TGTGCCAGCAGTGAAGCGTATGGCTACACCTTC TRBV6-1 - few TRBJ1-2
CSVRGGGTEAFF TGCAGCGTTCGGGGGGGCGGCACTGAAGCTTTCTTT TRBV29-1 - - TRBJ1-1
CASSQLGLARSTDTQYF TGTGCCAGCAGCCAGCTGGGACTAGCTAGGAGCACAGATACGCAGTATTTT TRBV14 TRBD2 - TRBJ2-3
CASSIRTSGDNEQFF TGTGCCAGTAGTATCCGGACTAGCGGGGACAATGAGCAGTTCTTC TRBV19 TRBD2 - TRBJ2-1
CASSPELTGLASGYTF TGTGCCAGCAGCCCGGAACTGACAGGTCTCGCTTCTGGCTACACCTTC TRBV7-8 - - TRBJ1-2
CASSQGGGWNTEAFF TGTGCCAGCAGCCAAGGGGGGGGATGGAACACTGAAGCTTTCTTT TRBV6-1 - - TRBJ1-1
CASSLAYINEQFF TGTGCCAGCAGCTTGGCGTATATCAATGAGCAGTTCTTC TRBV5-6 - - TRBJ2-1
CASSPREAGGYDTQYF TGTGCCAGCAGCCCCCGTGAAGCGGGGGGATACGATACGCAGTATTTT TRBV7-8 TRBD2 - TRBJ2-3
CASSQGSLRALAGANVLTF TGCGCCAGCAGCCAAGGTAGCTTAAGGGCACTGGCTGGGGCCAACGTCCTGACTTTC TRBV4-1 - - TRBJ2-6
CASSQGHSGNTIYF TGTGCCAGCAGCCAGGGACACTCTGGAAACACCATATATTTT TRBV2 - - TRBJ1-3
CASSLTSGGRGPGEQYF TGTGCCAGCAGCTTAACTAGCGGGGGGCGAGGGCCTGGTGAGCAGTACTTC TRBV7-2 TRBD2 few TRBJ2-7
CASRSRDAAEAFF TGTGCCAGCAGATCGAGGGATGCAGCTGAAGCTTTCTTT TRBV6-5 - large TRBJ1-1
CASSQAQGREQYF TGTGCCAGCAGCCAAGCGCAGGGTCGCGAGCAGTACTTC TRBV14 - - TRBJ2-7
CASSVEGATGELFF TGTGCCAGCAGCGTAGAAGGGGCCACCGGGGAGCTGTTTTTT TRBV9 - - TRBJ2-2
CASSNNRANTEAFF TGCGCCAGCAGCAACAACAGGGCGAACACTGAAGCTTTCTTT TRBV5-1 - - TRBJ1-1
CASSQLTGTSTDTQYF TGTGCCAGCAGCCAACTCACGGGTACTAGCACAGATACGCAGTATTTT TRBV4-2 - - TRBJ2-3
CASSSRDGGNTIYF TGTGCCAGCAGCTCCCGGGACGGTGGAAACACCATATATTTT TRBV11-1 - - TRBJ1-3
CASRGTSGGRETQYF TGCGCCAGCAGAGGGACTAGCGGGGGCCGGGAGACCCAGTACTTC TRBV10-2 TRBD2 few TRBJ2-5
CASSDTGATNEKLFF TGTGCCAGTAGCGATACCGGTGCAACTAATGAAAAACTGTTTTTT TRBV19 - - TRBJ1-4
CASRTGPQAYNEQFF TGTGCCAGCAGGACCGGGCCTCAGGCCTACAATGAGCAGTTCTTC TRBV6-6 - - TRBJ2-1
CASSYKGVNTEAFF TGTGCCAGCAGTTACAAAGGGGTGAACACTGAAGCTTTCTTT TRBV6-6 - - TRBJ1-1
CASSRPGMNTEAFF TGTGCCAGCAGCCGCCCTGGGATGAACACTGAAGCTTTCTTT TRBV14 - once TRBJ1-1
CSAVGYETQYF TGCAGCGCAGTCGGCTACGAGACCCAGTACTTC TRBV29-1 - - TRBJ2-5
CASSLSGVSYEQYF TGTGCCAGCAGCTTATCGGGGGTTTCCTACGAGCAGTACTTC TRBV11-3 - - TRBJ2-7
CASSDNRVFHEQYF TGTGCCAGTAGTGACAACAGGGTTTTCCACGAGCAGTACTTC TRBV19 - once TRBJ2-7
CASSLGVRYTEAFF TGTGCCAGCAGCTTGGGGGTTAGGTACACTGAAGCTTTCTTT TRBV7-9 - - TRBJ1-1
CASSYLGVDTEAFF TGTGCCAGCAGTTACTTGGGCGTCGACACTGAAGCTTTCTTT TRBV6-5 - - TRBJ1-1